This T cell receptor beta chain was sequenced in a study of cytomegalovirus exposure and HLA in healthy donors. General study findings and limits: Later findings reportedly placed an Asian-associated ancestry cluster below the approximately 670-donor mean for N-insertions. In a later analysis, TCR beta V- and J-gene trimming showed a link to a missense DCLRE1C variant. Prior analysis indicated that the majority of TCR beta V segments exhibited productivity approximately 87% or approximately 30% of the time. Later work associated around 18,000 TCR beta sequences with HLA alleles at 0.05 false discovery rate.

About this clone itself: The antigen remains unidentified.

Researchers ran the PCR with 60 Vbeta and 13 Jbeta primers. TCRdb's copy holds only in-frame clones and misses some; the assay was immunoSEQ multiplex PCR. The sample consists of approximately 110,000 clones, less than 70% of them appearing once. The V end was cut by 2 bases, the J end by 2 bases, with 3 bases between. Germline loops: CDR1 SGHTA, CDR2 FQGNSA. This CDR3 is 12 amino acids long. The chain couples TRBV7-2 to TRBJ1-1; D is ambiguous. This receptor was identified in a woman between 70 and 85 years old in good health and CMV-seropositive. The material sequenced was PBMCs. CDR3 nucleotide sequence: TGTGCCAGCAGCTTATATAACACTGAAGCTTTCTTT. The encoded protein is CASSLYNTEAFF.